These 25 T cell receptor beta chains originate from one sample sequenced in a study of metastatic and nonmetastatic thyroid tumors. TCRdb ran MiXCR on the PCR reads. The sample yields about 29,000 clones, 16% seen once. No patient had received any treatment before thyroid surgery. The sample taken for sequencing was blood. Receptors originate from a female donor with papillary thyroid cancer or a benign thyroid nodule (not recorded which). Some clones in this sample may be carry-over from other donors' samples.

This clone was seen ten or more times. CDR3 coding DNA: TGTGCCAGCAGCCAAACCCGTAGGGGTTCCAATTCACCCCTCCACTTT. Translation: CASSQTRRGSNSPLHF. The chain couples TRBV27 to TRBJ1-6, with TRBD1 as a possible D gene (5 bases). V was cut by 6 bases and J by 7 bases, with 19 bases left in between. This CDR3 is built from 16 residues. Germline V CDR1 and CDR2: MNHEY, SMNVEV (reference sequence).

The chain couples TRBV4-1 to TRBJ1-4, with unresolved D. CDR1 and CDR2 (germline): MGHRA, YSYEKL. The CDR3 loop spans 14 amino acids. Trimming took off 2 bases at V and 5 bases at J, with 9 bases between the two ends. The CDR3 nucleotides read TGCGCCAGCAGCCAAAGCCGACCGAATGAAAAACTGTTTTTT. It yields the protein CASSQSRPNEKLFF.

This clone was observed a few times. This chain uses TRBV28 with TRBJ2-1; D is perhaps TRBD1 (6 bases). The CDR3 is made up of 16 amino acids. From germline, CDR1 is MDHEN and CDR2 SYDVKM. V lost 7 bases and J 0 bases, leaving 16 bases between the germline ends. Written as DNA, the CDR3 is TGTGCCAGCACCGAACTCGAGGACAGCTCCTACAATGAGCAGTTCTTC. This encodes CASTELEDSSYNEQFF.

Concerning this clone itself: A junction boundary mismatches the germline segment, possibly from a read error. The chain couples TRBV7-9 to TRBJ1-2; D remains unclear. Germline loops: CDR1 SEHNR, CDR2 FQNEAQ (reference sequence). This CDR3 is 14 amino acids long. The CDR3 sequence is CASSLAGPKWGYTF. The DNA of the CDR3 is TGTGCCAGCAGCCTAGCCGGACCCAAATGGGGCTACACCTTC.

Notes on this clone: One junction end disagrees with the germline gene, perhaps due to a read error. The chain carries TRBV5-1 and TRBJ2-7, with 10 bases identical to TRBD2. The CDR3 length is 15 residues. Germline CDR1 and CDR2: SGHRS and YFSETQ. The CDR3 protein is CASILGLASSYEQYF. CDR3 DNA sequence: TGCGCCAGCATCTTGGGACTAGCGTCCTCCTACGAGCAGTACTTC.

This clone was seen more than once but under ten times. The CDR3 bases are TGTGCCAGCAGTGAATGGACTAGCGGGACCTACGAGCAGTACTTC. It encodes CASSEWTSGTYEQYF. The V and J genes are TRBV6-1 and TRBJ2-7, with 12 bases matching TRBD2. V was clipped by 2 bases and J by 2 bases; unmatched bases: 1. There are 15 residues in the CDR3. Per the germline V gene, CDR1 is MNHNS and CDR2 is SASEGT.

This clone was recorded only once. The V and J genes are TRBV30 and TRBJ1-1; D ambiguous. The germline V and J ends were trimmed by 6 bases and 9 bases, with 20 bases remaining between them. Per germline, CDR1 GTSNPN and CDR2 SVGIG (reference sequence). The CDR3 length is 13 residues. DNA for the CDR3: TGTGCCTGTCAACGACACGGGCGGACTCAAGCTTTCTTT. Translation gives CACQRHGRTQAFF.

This clone was seen ten or more times. The rearrangement links TRBV30 to TRBJ2-5, with D maybe TRBD2 (7 bases). The germline V gene encodes CDR1 GTSNPN and CDR2 SVGIG (reference sequence). CDR3 length: 12 residues. Trimming stripped 2 bases from V and 5 bases from J, with 9 bases between. Here the CDR3 DNA reads TGTGCCTGGAGTAGGGGGGGGGAGACCCAGTACTTC. The encoded protein is CAWSRGGETQYF.

This clone was observed at least ten times. V usage is TRBV7-9 and J usage is TRBJ1-4, with D possibly TRBD1 on 6 matching bases. The CDR3 is 13 amino acids. V was clipped by 5 bases and J by 11 bases, with 15 bases between them. Per germline, CDR1 SEHNR and CDR2 FQNEAQ (reference sequence). The CDR3 nucleotides are TGTGCCAGCAGCCCGACGGGGGCGAACAAACTGTTTTTT. Translating gives CASSPTGANKLFF.

This clone was detected ten times or more. The chain joins TRBV5-1 to TRBJ1-2; a possible D gene is TRBD1 (5 bases). The germline gives CDR1 SGHRS, CDR2 YFSETQ. V was trimmed by 6 bases and J by 3 bases, leaving 12 bases between them. The CDR3 is 13 residues long. CDR3 coding DNA: TGCGCCAGCAACCCGGGGGGATACTATGGCTACACCTTC. Protein: CASNPGGYYGYTF.

At least ten counts were recorded for this clone. V is TRBV7-2 and J is TRBJ2-7, with TRBD2 matching over 11 bases. The germline gives CDR1 SGHTA, CDR2 FQGNSA. This CDR3 is 15 amino acids long. J lost 4 bases, V lost 5 bases, and 7 bases had no gene match. CDR3: CASSLRTSGQYEQYF. Written as DNA, the CDR3 is TGTGCCAGCAGCCTCCGGACTAGCGGGCAATACGAGCAGTACTTC.

In its sample, this clone was seen many times. The chain has TRBV5-1 and TRBJ2-7; possibly TRBD1 for D (5 bases). Trimming stripped 0 bases from V and 2 bases from J, with 9 bases between. The CDR3 has 14 residues. Per the germline V gene, CDR1 is SGHRS and CDR2 is YFSETQ. CDR3 sequence reads: CASSLDRFPYEQYF. CDR3 DNA sequence: TGCGCCAGCAGCTTGGACAGGTTCCCCTACGAGCAGTACTTC.

This clone was detected ten times or more. The CDR3 loop reads CASSSQGRQETQYF. The CDR3 nucleotides read TGTGCCAGCAGTTCACAGGGTAGGCAAGAGACCCAGTACTTC. The V and J genes are TRBV12-3 or TRBV12-4 and TRBJ2-5; D may be TRBD1 (6 bases). This CDR3 contains 14 residues. V lost 4 bases and J 2 bases, leaving 11 bases between the germline ends.

This clone was seen only a few times. Being one base from a much bigger clone, this may be a read error. The gene calls are TRBV14 and TRBJ1-1; D remains unclear. Germline V gene lookup returns CDR1 SGHDN and CDR2 FVKESK. V lost 4 bases to trimming and J lost 8 bases, with 11 bases between them. This CDR3 spans 12 amino acids. CDR3 coding DNA: TGTGCCAGCAGCCCCCTGGGCGGAGAAGCTTTCTTT. This sequence encodes CASSPLGGEAFF.

About this clone itself: Germline and junction disagree at one end, which may indicate a read error. The V and J genes are TRBV18 and TRBJ2-7; tentative D call: TRBD1 (6 bases). Per the germline V gene, CDR1 is KGHSH and CDR2 is LQKENI. The CDR3 consists of 15 residues. The CDR3 protein is CASSPSRDRPCERYF. The CDR3 DNA follows: TGTGCCAGCTCACCTTCCAGAGACAGGCCTTGCGAGCGGTACTTC.

This clone was picked up many times. The chain recombines TRBV7-9 with TRBJ2-1; 8 bases agree with TRBD2. CDR1 SEHNR and CDR2 FQNEAQ come from the germline V gene (reference sequence). V lost 3 bases and J lost 8; bases outside the gene matches: 12. The CDR3 covers 16 residues. CDR3 region: CASSFPPAGVRDEQFF. The CDR3 region has the DNA TGTGCCAGCAGCTTTCCCCCAGCGGGAGTTAGGGATGAGCAGTTCTTC.

This clone was counted once. The V and J genes are TRBV20-1 and TRBJ2-1; 9 positions match TRBD2. Germline-derived CDR1 and CDR2 are DFQATT and SNEGSKA (reference sequence). The junction had 10 bases not matched to a gene; V was cut back by 6 bases and J by 4 bases. CDR3 length: 15 amino acids. This chain's CDR3 is CSASRGRAGYNEQFF. CDR3 nucleotides: TGCAGTGCCAGTCGCGGGAGGGCCGGGTACAATGAGCAGTTCTTC.

This clone was seen repeatedly, ten times or more. This rearrangement joins TRBV6-1 to TRBJ2-3; 7 bases are a match to TRBD1. V lost 5 bases, J lost 2 bases, and 7 bases stayed unmatched. This CDR3 has 15 amino acids. Germline CDR1 and CDR2: MNHNS and SASEGT. The CDR3 DNA is TGTGCCAGCAGTAACAGACAGGGCTACACAGATACGCAGTATTTT. Encoded protein: CASSNRQGYTDTQYF.

This chain connects TRBV5-3 to TRBJ2-3, with D perhaps matching TRBD1 (7 bases). TRBV5-3 is an open reading frame, and its role is uncertain. Trimming removed 8 bases at V and 3 bases at J, with 10 bases between. The CDR3 is made up of 12 amino acids. The CDR3 reads CASRGATDTQYF. CDR3 DNA: TGTGCCAGCAGGGGGGCGACAGATACGCAGTATTTT.

By sample fraction, this clone is medium-sized. Mismatch with germline at one junction end may stem from a read error. The chain joins TRBV11-3 to TRBJ2-2, with no clear D. This CDR3 has 12 amino acids. Germline values: CDR1 SGHNT, CDR2 YENEEA. CDR3 bases: TGTGCCAGCAGCCCGAATACCGGGGAGCTGTTTTTT. It codes for CASSPNTGELFF.

This clone was detected only a few times. J is TRBJ2-2 and V is TRBV12-3 or TRBV12-4, with TRBD1 matching 7 bases. V lost 6 bases, J lost 1 base, and 5 bases stayed unmatched. This CDR3 region has 15 residues. In DNA form, the CDR3 reads TGTGCCAGCAGCGGTAACAGGGGGAACACCGGGGAGCTGTTTTTT. Its translation: CASSGNRGNTGELFF.

There are many counts of this clone. CDR3 sequence (DNA): TGTGCCAGCATTCACCGGGACCAAGAGACCCAGTACTTC. This encodes CASIHRDQETQYF. The genes are TRBV5-6 and TRBJ2-5; D unresolved. The germline CDR1 and CDR2 sequences are SGHDT and YYEEEE. The CDR3 extends over 13 amino acids. V lost 6 bases to trimming and J lost 0 bases, with 9 bases between them.

This clone was found many times. The chain joins TRBV20-1 to TRBJ2-5; 9 nucleotides match TRBD2. V lost 6 bases, J lost 4 bases, and 6 bases stayed unmatched. CDR3 length: 13 amino acids. Germline assignment: CDR1 DFQATT and CDR2 SNEGSKA (reference sequence). CDR3 residues: CSAPSTSGETQYF. CDR3 nucleotides: TGCAGTGCCCCTTCGACTAGCGGAGAGACCCAGTACTTC.

This clone has ten or more counts. The CDR3 DNA sequence: TGTGCCAGCAGTTTAAGGACTAGCGGGAGCACAGATACGCAGTATTTT. Its translation: CASSLRTSGSTDTQYF. The chain recombines TRBV12-3 or TRBV12-4 with TRBJ2-3; the match to TRBD2 covers 11 bases. The ends lost 2 bases at V and 0 bases at J; junction bases unmatched: 1. The CDR3 has 16 residues.

Within the sample, this clone is medium-sized. The chain joins TRBV20-1 to TRBJ2-7; D may be TRBD2 (6 bases). Trimming took off 0 bases at V and 0 bases at J, with 15 bases between the two ends. The CDR3 loop spans 16 amino acids. The germline CDR1 and CDR2 sequences are DFQATT and SNEGSKA (reference sequence). CDR3 residues: CSAREFMGGNSYEQYF. In DNA form, the CDR3 reads TGCAGTGCTAGAGAATTTATGGGAGGCAACTCCTACGAGCAGTACTTC.